The text below deals with one T cell receptor beta chain. As handled by the study authors: Estimates of nucleated cell counts were drawn from the amplification of reference gene primers. Sequencing used immunoSEQ multiplex PCR; TCRdb keeps in-frame clones, though not all of them. The DNA gave D and trimming, while V, J and clone size come from that table. The table lists about 150,000 clones, 80% of them singletons. This record comes from a study of blood T cell repertoires in COVID-19. Turning to the study itself: The origin of the acute and convalescent COVID-19 samples was the United States, Italy and Spain. T cells, B-cell-depleted T cells, or PBMCs supplied cDNA or gDNA.

With V trimmed by 4 bases and J by 1 base, 0 bases remained unmatched. The length of the CDR3 is 16 residues. CDR1 and CDR2 (germline): MNHEY, SMNVEV (reference sequence). Sequenced: peripheral blood. The chain combines TRBV27 with TRBJ2-2, with 13 bases aligning to TRBD2. This TCR derives from a man in his sixties with acute or convalescent COVID-19. The CDR3 here is CASSWTSGGNTGELFF. CDR3 sequence (DNA): TGTGCCAGCAGTTGGACTAGCGGGGGGAACACCGGGGAGCTGTTTTTT.